Shown below are 30 T cell receptor beta chains from a single sample sequenced in a study of graft-versus-host responses after intestinal transplantation (dated by TCRdb to 2020 to 2022). Libraries were prepared through the immunoSEQ multiplex PCR assay. Not all clones reach the TCRdb copy of this immuneACCESS table, which keeps in-frame sequences only. Checked studies attribute under half of the gap to unresolved V genes and leave the rest unexplained. This sample holds 20,000 to 25,000 clones; around two fifths were observed only once. The leading ten clones occupy around 1.6% of the sample. The time point tag for this specimen amounts to: cells obtained before transplantation from donor or recipient. In the mixed lymphocyte reactions, around 200,000 CFSE-labeled pre-transplant responders were plated with around 200,000 irradiated violet-dye-labeled stimulators and cultured for more than five days.

Sequenced here: alloreactive CD8+ T cells from a mixed lymphocyte reaction culture, sampled before intestinal transplant. The label giving this sample's cell subset or site can be read as: CFSE-low proliferating T cells sorted from approximately 6-day pre-transplant mixed lymphocyte reaction (GvH or HvG direction). These TCRs come from a human patient who received an intestinal transplant.

The gene calls are TRBV2 and TRBJ1-3; no firm D call. This CDR3 has 13 amino acids. The germline CDR1 and CDR2 sequences are SNHLY and FYNNEI. V was shortened by 6 bases and J by 9 bases, with 15 bases between the two germline ends. CDR3 DNA sequence: TGTGCCAGCAGGCCTCGGGCGGTCGGCACCATATATTTT. This translates into CASRPRAVGTIYF.

The sample holds a few counts of this clone. The chain uses TRBV29-1 and TRBJ2-2; a possible D gene is TRBD2 (5 bases). Per the germline V gene, CDR1 is SQVTM and CDR2 is ANQGSEA. The CDR3 is made up of 13 amino acids. V was cut by 4 bases and J by 2 bases, with 8 bases left in between. The CDR3: CSVVAGNTGELFF. The DNA for the CDR3 is TGCAGCGTTGTTGCGGGTAACACCGGGGAGCTGTTTTTT.

The chain couples TRBV5-1 to TRBJ2-5; 8 bases are a match to TRBD2. Germline V CDR1 and CDR2: SGHRS, YFSETQ. The trim removed 4 bases at V and 3 bases at J, leaving 8 bases unmatched. This CDR3 contains 15 residues. In DNA, the CDR3 is TGCGCCAGCAGCCCCTGGCCGCGGGAGGAAGAGACCCAGTACTTC. Translating it yields CASSPWPREEETQYF.

This clone came up a few times. The gene calls are TRBV5-4 and TRBJ2-3, with 14 bases matching TRBD2. In germline, CDR1 is SGHNT, CDR2 YYREEE (reference sequence). J gave up 6 bases and V 4 bases, and 7 bases lay outside the gene matches. The CDR3 runs to 16 residues. The CDR3: CASSRGTSGSPDTQYF. The CDR3 DNA follows: TGTGCCAGCAGCCGAGGGACTAGCGGGAGCCCGGATACGCAGTATTTT.

The chain carries TRBV7-2 and TRBJ1-5; D remains ambiguous. Germline V gene data show CDR1 as SGHTA and CDR2 as FQGNSA. V gave up 2 bases and J gave up 6 bases, with 8 bases separating them. This CDR3 has 13 residues. CDR3 sequence: CASSLSGFQPQHF. CDR3 nucleotide sequence: TGTGCCAGCAGCTTATCGGGATTTCAGCCCCAGCATTTT.

The V and J genes are TRBV2 and TRBJ2-5; D is possibly TRBD1 or TRBD2 (5 bases each). CDR3 length: 13 amino acids. Looked up from germline, CDR1 is SNHLY and CDR2 is FYNNEI. The V gene lost 6 bases and the J gene lost 5 bases, with 13 bases spanning the gap. DNA for the CDR3: TGTGCCAGCAGCCTCCCGGGGCCCGAGACCCAGTACTTC. As protein: CASSLPGPETQYF. Filled out from reference TRBV2 and TRBJ2-5, the complete variable domain reads EPEVTQTPSHQVTQMGQEVILRCVPISNHLYFYWYRQILGQKVEFLVSFYNNEISEKSEIFDDQFSVERPDGSNFTLKIRSTKLEDSAMYFCASSLPGPETQYFGPGTRLLVL.

V is TRBV11-3 and J is TRBJ2-7; TRBD1 matches 7 bases. With 2 bases clipped from V and 5 bases from J, the junction kept 9 bases outside the gene matches. The CDR3 is 15 residues long. CDR1 SGHNT and CDR2 YENEEA come from the germline V gene. The CDR3 bases are TGTGCCAGCAGCTTAAACAGACAGGGTCAAGACGAGCAGTACTTC. Protein sequence: CASSLNRQGQDEQYF.

The genes are TRBV5-6 and TRBJ2-2; 7 bases are shared with TRBD1. The CDR3 totals 15 residues. CDR1 and CDR2 (germline): SGHDT, YYEEEE. J lost 5 bases, V lost 6 bases, and 10 bases had no gene match. This CDR3 reads CASTRGGRATGELFF. The CDR3 DNA sequence: TGTGCCAGCACTCGAGGGGGCAGGGCAACCGGGGAGCTGTTTTTT.

The J gene is TRBJ2-3, the V gene TRBV6-5; D not resolved. Trimming cost V 2 bases and J 0 bases, with 12 bases left between them. The CDR3 covers 16 residues. Germline CDR1 reads MNHEY; CDR2 reads SVGAGI. In DNA, the CDR3 is TGTGCCAGCAGTTACCTGTGGGCGACTAGCACAGATACGCAGTATTTT. Its translation is CASSYLWATSTDTQYF.

For this clone: A much larger clonotype is one base distant, so this may be a read error. The sample contains more than one DNA sequence encoding this CDR3. This rearrangement joins TRBV6-5 to TRBJ2-7; TRBD1 agrees at 7 bases. The germline CDR1 and CDR2 sequences are MNHEY and SVGAGI. The CDR3 contains 13 residues. Losses at the gene ends were 5 bases for V and 2 bases for J; bases not matched to a gene: 3. Written as DNA, the CDR3 is TGTGCCAGCAGTGTTGACAGGGCCTACGAGCAGTACTTC. Translating it yields CASSVDRAYEQYF.

A single count supports this clone. V gene TRBV5-1 combines with J gene TRBJ2-7; D is perhaps TRBD2 (5 bases). Germline-derived CDR1 and CDR2 are SGHRS and YFSETQ. The V end lost 2 bases, the J end lost 2 bases, and 8 bases lay between the germline ends. The CDR3 runs to 13 residues. For the CDR3, the DNA is TGCGCCAGCAGCTTAACGGGGACCTACGAGCAGTACTTC. Translating it yields CASSLTGTYEQYF.

The chain couples TRBV4-1 to TRBJ1-5; maybe TRBD1 (6 bases). Per the germline V gene, CDR1 is MGHRA and CDR2 is YSYEKL. The CDR3 is 17 amino acids. The V end lost 1 base, the J end lost 2 bases, and 15 bases lay between the germline ends. In DNA, the CDR3 is TGCGCCAGCAGCCAAGGACCGTTAACAGGGCGCAATCAGCCCCAGCATTTT. As protein: CASSQGPLTGRNQPQHF.

This clone is judged medium-sized. The V gene is TRBV5-1, the J gene TRBJ2-1; tentative D call: TRBD2 (6 bases). The germline CDR1 and CDR2 sequences are SGHRS and YFSETQ. The V end was cut by 4 bases, the J end by 6 bases, with 17 bases between. The CDR3 covers 15 residues. CDR3 DNA: TGCGCCAGCAGCCCGATCAGGGCGGGGCGCAATGAGCAGTTCTTC. Translated: CASSPIRAGRNEQFF.

This clone was observed a handful of times. The chain recombines TRBV13 with TRBJ2-4; 9 bases align to TRBD2. The V gene's germline CDR1 is PRHDT and CDR2 FYEKMQ (reference sequence). The CDR3 is 15 residues long. V shed 8 bases, J shed 7 bases, and the junction held 12 bases outside the gene matches. The CDR3 DNA sequence: TGTGCCAGCTCCCCCGGCGGGGGGGCGCGGAACATTCAGTACTTC. Residues: CASSPGGGARNIQYF.

This clone was counted between two and nine times. The V gene is TRBV10-2, the J gene TRBJ2-6, with unresolved D. Trimming pared 2 bases from V and 4 bases from J, leaving 6 bases between. The CDR3 extends over 14 amino acids. Per germline, CDR1 WSHSY and CDR2 SAAADI. CDR3 DNA sequence: TGCGCCAGCAGTGAGGTGAAAGGGGCCAACGTCCTGACTTTC. Translated: CASSEVKGANVLTF.

The chain links TRBV19 to TRBJ1-1; D is uncertain. The CDR3 loop spans 14 amino acids. V lost 3 bases, J lost 3 bases, and 11 bases lay in between. Germline-derived CDR1 and CDR2 are LNHDA and SQIVND (reference sequence). The CDR3 region has the DNA TGTGCCAGTAGTATCGGGCGGTTTTACACTGAAGCTTTCTTT. It specifies CASSIGRFYTEAFF.

This chain connects TRBV15 to TRBJ1-3; tentatively, D is TRBD1 (5 bases). This CDR3 spans 16 amino acids. V dropped 0 bases and J dropped 0 bases, with 9 bases sitting between them. Germline lookup yields CDR1 LNHNV and CDR2 YYDKDF (reference sequence). CDR3 region: CATSRDSGSSGNTIYF. For the CDR3, the DNA is TGTGCCACCAGCAGAGATTCAGGGAGCTCTGGAAACACCATATATTTT. Together with reference TRBV15 and TRBJ1-3, the CDR3 gives the full variable domain: DAMVIQNPRYQVTQFGKPVTLSCSQTLNHNVMYWYQQKSSQAPKLLFHYYDKDFNNEADTPDNFQSRRPNTSFCFLDIRSPGLGDTAMYLCATSRDSGSSGNTIYFGEGSWLTVV.

This clone is medium-sized within its sample. CDR3: CASRLVGTYEAFF. The DNA of the CDR3 is TGTGCCAGTAGACTAGTCGGGACGTACGAAGCTTTCTTT. The chain links TRBV19 to TRBJ1-1, with D tentatively TRBD1 (5 bases). Germline V gives CDR1 LNHDA, CDR2 SQIVND (reference sequence). This CDR3 has 13 residues. With 6 bases removed from V and 8 bases from J, the gap between germline ends came to 16 bases.

The genes are TRBV4-2 and TRBJ2-2, with a weak D call TRBD1 (6 bases). V was trimmed by 6 bases and J by 6 bases, leaving 26 bases between them. Germline V lookup: CDR1 LGHNA, CDR2 YNFKEQ. There are 18 residues in the CDR3. The CDR3 is CASSHLPGHQMGAGELFF. The CDR3 region has the DNA TGTGCCAGCAGTCATTTACCGGGACACCAGATGGGGGCCGGGGAGCTGTTTTTT.

V and J are TRBV2 and TRBJ2-7; 12 positions agree with TRBD2. Germline values: CDR1 SNHLY, CDR2 FYNNEI. This CDR3 is 13 amino acids long. Losses at the gene ends were 7 bases for V and 4 bases for J; bases not matched to a gene: 2. In DNA, the CDR3 is TGTGCCAGCAAGACTAGCGGGAGTTACGAGCAGTACTTC. It is translated as CASKTSGSYEQYF.

This chain links TRBV28 with TRBJ1-1; possibly TRBD1 for D (5 bases). The V gene lost 4 bases and the J gene lost 5 bases, with 8 bases spanning the gap. This CDR3 has 12 amino acids. Germline V gives CDR1 MDHEN, CDR2 SYDVKM. DNA for the CDR3: TGTGCCAGCAGTTCGGGGGTAACTGAAGCTTTCTTT. Translation gives CASSSGVTEAFF. Complete variable domain (other parts from reference TRBV28 and TRBJ1-1): DVKVTQSSRYLVKRTGEKVFLECVQDMDHENMFWYRQDPGLGLRLIYFSYDVKMKEKGDIPEGYSVSREKKERFSLILESASTNQTSMYLCASSSGVTEAFFGQGTRLTVV.

The CDR3 bases are TGTGCCAGCAGCTTAGGAGTAGCGGTTGTCAATGAGCAGTTCTTC. It is translated as CASSLGVAVVNEQFF. This chain connects TRBV7-6 to TRBJ2-1; possible D gene TRBD2, 6 bases. Germline V gene sequence: CDR1 SGHVS, CDR2 FNYEAQ. The CDR3 spans 15 residues. The germline V and J ends were trimmed by 1 base and 6 bases, with 13 bases remaining between them.

The chain employs TRBV9 and TRBJ2-7; a possible D gene is TRBD1 (6 bases). This CDR3 spans 15 amino acids. Germline V gives CDR1 SGDLS, CDR2 YYNGEE. Trimming shortened V by 4 bases and J by 3 bases, and 17 bases separated the two germline ends. The CDR3 loop is CASSPADSLRYEQYF. As DNA, the CDR3 is TGTGCCAGCAGCCCCGCGGACAGCCTACGCTACGAGCAGTACTTC.

By share of the sample, this clone is medium-sized (0.01 to 0.1%). The V and J genes are TRBV7-9 and TRBJ2-1, with TRBD2 identical over 7 bases. J gave up 4 bases and V 2 bases, and 5 bases lay outside the gene matches. Germline CDR1 and CDR2: SEHNR and FQNEAQ (reference sequence). There are 15 residues in the CDR3. CDR3 in DNA: TGTGCCAGCAGCTTATCTAGCGGAGGATACAATGAGCAGTTCTTC. Its translation: CASSLSSGGYNEQFF.

This chain's CDR3 is CASSLYSGGPDTQYF. DNA for the CDR3: TGTGCCAGCAGCTTATATAGCGGGGGCCCAGATACGCAGTATTTT. The chain uses TRBV7-3 and TRBJ2-3, with TRBD2 matching over 9 bases. Germline V gives CDR1 SGHTA, CDR2 FQGTGA. The V gene end was trimmed by 2 bases and the J gene end by 4 bases; junction bases not matched to a gene: 4. This CDR3 spans 15 amino acids.

V gene TRBV6-5 combines with J gene TRBJ2-7; the D call may be TRBD1 or TRBD2 (5 bases each). The germline V and J ends were trimmed by 7 bases and 4 bases, with 14 bases remaining between them. Germline assignment: CDR1 MNHEY and CDR2 SVGAGI. The CDR3 contains 13 residues. This CDR3 is CASTVGVGYEQYF. The CDR3 region has the DNA TGTGCCAGCACCGTGGGGGTGGGGTACGAGCAGTACTTC.

V and J are TRBV6-5 and TRBJ2-7; 9 nucleotides match TRBD1. CDR1 and CDR2 (germline): MNHEY, SVGAGI. Trimming removed 6 bases from V and 5 bases from J; junction bases left unmatched: 5. CDR3 length: 13 amino acids. The chain's CDR3 is CASRGTGFNEQYF. The CDR3, as DNA: TGTGCCAGCAGAGGGACAGGGTTCAACGAGCAGTACTTC.

This clone was counted between two and nine times. The chain combines TRBV5-1 with TRBJ2-1; D is ambiguous. CDR1 is SGHRS, CDR2 YFSETQ, per germline. Trimming took off 0 bases at V and 0 bases at J, with 4 bases between the two ends. This CDR3 region has 14 residues. The CDR3 reads CASSLGDSYNEQFF. The CDR3 region has the DNA TGCGCCAGCAGCTTGGGGGACTCCTACAATGAGCAGTTCTTC. Complete variable domain (other parts from reference TRBV5-1 and TRBJ2-1): KAGVTQTPRYLIKTRGQQVTLSCSPISGHRSVSWYQQTPGQGLQFLFEYFSETQRNKGNFPGRFSGRQFSNSRSEMNVSTLELGDSALYLCASSLGDSYNEQFFGPGTRLTVL.

This clone ranks as medium-sized. The V gene is TRBV5-1, the J gene TRBJ2-7; tentatively, D is TRBD1 (6 bases). Germline V gives CDR1 SGHRS, CDR2 YFSETQ. Trimming left V 2 bases short and J 5 bases short, with 20 bases between. The CDR3 sequence is 16 residues long. The DNA for the CDR3 is TGCGCCAGCAGCTTAGGACAGCCCCTAGCCTTTCACGAGCAGTACTTC. It is translated as CASSLGQPLAFHEQYF.

The gene calls are TRBV25-1 and TRBJ2-1; TRBD2 matches at 12 bases. The length of the CDR3 is 16 residues. The V gene's germline CDR1 is MGHDK and CDR2 SYGVNS. Trimming cost V 3 bases and J 9 bases; bases outside gene matches: 9. DNA of the CDR3: TGTGCCAGCAGTGACGGCAGACTAGCGGGAGTAGGTGAGCAGTTCTTC. As protein: CASSDGRLAGVGEQFF.